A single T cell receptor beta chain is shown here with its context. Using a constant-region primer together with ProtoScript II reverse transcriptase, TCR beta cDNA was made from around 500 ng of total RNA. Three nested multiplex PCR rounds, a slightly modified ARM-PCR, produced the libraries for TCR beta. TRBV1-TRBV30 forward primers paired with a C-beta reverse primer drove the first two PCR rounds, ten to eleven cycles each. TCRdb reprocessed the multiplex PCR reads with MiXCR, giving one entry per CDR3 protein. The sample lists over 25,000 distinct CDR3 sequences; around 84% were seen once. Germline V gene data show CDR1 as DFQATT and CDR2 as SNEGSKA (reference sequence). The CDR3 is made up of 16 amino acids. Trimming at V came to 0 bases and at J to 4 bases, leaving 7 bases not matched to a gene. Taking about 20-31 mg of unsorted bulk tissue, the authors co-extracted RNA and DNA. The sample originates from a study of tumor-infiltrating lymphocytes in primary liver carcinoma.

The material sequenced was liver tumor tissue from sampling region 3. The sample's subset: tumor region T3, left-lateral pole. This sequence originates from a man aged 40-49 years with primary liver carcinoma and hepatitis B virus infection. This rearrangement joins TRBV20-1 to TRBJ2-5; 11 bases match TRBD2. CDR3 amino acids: CSARDRASGRIETQYF. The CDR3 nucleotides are TGCAGTGCTAGAGATAGGGCTAGCGGGAGGATAGAGACCCAGTACTTC.